The clone carrying this TCR beta chain occurred many times. The library was built from about 400 ng RNA with molecular barcoded adaptors for alpha/delta and beta/gamma chains. Each CDR3 protein gets one entry after TCRdb re-called the reads with MiXCR. The repertoire holds about 46,000 distinct CDR3 sequences, less than 20% seen once, with 30% to 45% in the top ten. V gave up 5 bases and J gave up 5 bases, with 13 bases separating them. This CDR3 contains 14 residues. Germline V CDR1 and CDR2: SGHVS, FQNEAQ. This entry is derived from a study of read filtering for tumor transcriptome and immune sequencing.

Material for sequencing was a population of CD138-negative cells sorted from bone marrow. The rearrangement links TRBV7-8 to TRBJ2-1; D is possibly TRBD2 (5 bases). The clonotype comes from a donor aged 40 or over with multiple myeloma. The CDR3 DNA reads TGTGCCAGCAGCCCAACACCCGGGGACAATGAGCAGTTCTTC. Translated, it gives CASSPTPGDNEQFF.